This TCR beta chain originates from a study of blood T cell repertoires in COVID-19. Study details: COVID-19 samples from acute and convalescent phases originated in the United States, Italy and Spain. Sources were T cells, B-cell-depleted T cells, or PBMCs; the material itself was cDNA or gDNA.

In the study's own analysis: For nucleated cells, counts were estimated from reference gene primer amplification. Profiling relied on immunoSEQ multiplex PCR, and the TCRdb table lists in-frame clones only, not all of them. The V and J calls and the clone size are those of that table, but D and trimming were determined from the DNA. Here the sample spans around 150,000 clones, 76% being singletons. The CDR3 contains 13 residues. V lost 8 bases to trimming and J lost 12 bases, with 17 bases between them. Germline CDR1 SNHLY, CDR2 FYNNEI. This TCR came from a woman older than 75 with acute or convalescent COVID-19. The sample was peripheral blood. The rearrangement uses TRBV2 and TRBJ1-6; no firm D call. CDR3 loop: CASVVGLGLPLHF. The CDR3 DNA follows: TGTGCCAGCGTAGTGGGCCTCGGTCTACCCCTCCACTTT. The whole variable domain, remainder taken from reference TRBV2 and TRBJ1-6, is EPEVTQTPSHQVTQMGQEVILRCVPISNHLYFYWYRQILGQKVEFLVSFYNNEISEKSEIFDDQFSVERPDGSNFTLKIRSTKLEDSAMYFCASVVGLGLPLHFGNGTRLTVT.